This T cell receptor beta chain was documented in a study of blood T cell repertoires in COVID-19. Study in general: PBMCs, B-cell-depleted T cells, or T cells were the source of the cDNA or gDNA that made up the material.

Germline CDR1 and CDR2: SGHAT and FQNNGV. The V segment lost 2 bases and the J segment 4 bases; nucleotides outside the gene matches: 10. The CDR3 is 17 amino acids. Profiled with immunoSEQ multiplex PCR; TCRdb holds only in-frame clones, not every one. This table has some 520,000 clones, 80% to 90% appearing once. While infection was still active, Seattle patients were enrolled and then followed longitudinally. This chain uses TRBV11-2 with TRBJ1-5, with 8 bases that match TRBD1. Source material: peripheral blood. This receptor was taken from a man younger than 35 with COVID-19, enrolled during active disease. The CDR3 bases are TGTGCCAGCAGCTTACCATCCTCAGGGGGCCGGAATCAGCCCCAGCATTTT. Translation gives CASSLPSSGGRNQPQHF.